These 8 T cell receptor beta chains were all obtained from the same sample, sequenced in a study of shared clonotypes between healthy human individuals. Assay: immunoSEQ multiplex PCR; the TCRdb copy retains only in-frame clones and omits some. The data contain around 2,000,000 clones, about 94% of them singletons. The naive CD8 population came from CD45RO-negative cells selected for CCR7, without terminally differentiated effector memory CD45RA+ cells. Sequencing was done on a sample of naive CD8+ T cells sorted from blood. These receptor sequences come from a man younger than 30 in good health.

This chain connects TRBV5-4 to TRBJ2-3; possible D gene TRBD1, 5 bases. The CDR3 extends over 15 amino acids. Germline V lookup: CDR1 SGHNT, CDR2 YYREEE (reference sequence). Trimming took off 6 bases at V and 2 bases at J, with 16 bases between the two ends. The chain's CDR3 is CASTQGGQSTDTQYF. The CDR3 nucleotides are TGTGCCAGCACCCAGGGTGGACAATCCACAGATACGCAGTATTTT.

The rearrangement joins TRBV14 to TRBJ1-3, with D possibly being TRBD1 (5 bases). This CDR3 comprises 14 residues. In germline, CDR1 is SGHDN, CDR2 FVKESK. With 4 bases removed from V and 3 bases from J, the gap between germline ends came to 10 bases. CDR3 residues: CASSPPGFGNTIYF. DNA for the CDR3: TGTGCCAGCAGCCCCCCAGGGTTTGGAAACACCATATATTTT.

The rearrangement joins TRBV27 to TRBJ1-1; tentative D call: TRBD1 (5 bases). V lost 8 bases and J 1 base, leaving 14 bases between the germline ends. There are 14 residues in the CDR3. Germline CDR1 and CDR2: MNHEY and SMNVEV (reference sequence). The CDR3 bases are TGTGCCAGCGGGGGGGGTGATTCGAACACTGAAGCTTTCTTT. It codes for CASGGGDSNTEAFF.

V usage is TRBV7-9 and J usage is TRBJ2-6; 10 nucleotides align to TRBD1. The CDR3 is 17 residues long. The germline V gene has CDR1 SEHNR and CDR2 FQNEAQ (reference sequence). Trimming at V came to 5 bases and at J to 4 bases, leaving 8 bases not matched to a gene. In DNA form, the CDR3 reads TGTGCCAGCAGCCCTCCCGGGACAGGGGCCGGGGCCAACGTCCTGACTTTC. It codes for CASSPPGTGAGANVLTF.

The J gene is TRBJ2-7, the V gene TRBV27, with 11 bases aligning to TRBD2. Unmatched junction bases numbered 3, after V lost 3 bases and J lost 5 bases. The germline gives CDR1 MNHEY, CDR2 SMNVEV (reference sequence). The CDR3 contains 14 residues. CDR3 sequence (DNA): TGTGCCAGCAGTTTGGGGACTAGCGGAGACGAGCAGTACTTC. Its protein is CASSLGTSGDEQYF.

The chain recombines TRBV10-1 with TRBJ2-7; 8 positions match TRBD2. The CDR3 consists of 13 residues. Trimming took 5 bases from V and 3 from J; bases not matched to a gene: 3. CDR1 is WNHNN, CDR2 SYGVQD, per germline (reference sequence). CDR3 sequence: CASSSGLGYEQYF. CDR3 nucleotide sequence: TGCGCCAGCAGTTCGGGACTAGGCTACGAGCAGTACTTC.

The V gene is TRBV19, the J gene TRBJ1-2, with no clear D. The CDR3 loop spans 13 amino acids. The germline V and J ends were trimmed by 7 bases and 8 bases, with 17 bases remaining between them. Germline V lookup: CDR1 LNHDA, CDR2 SQIVND (reference sequence). In nucleotides, the CDR3 is TGTGCCAGTAATGGAGACGGTCTAGTGGGCTACACCTTC. Translating gives CASNGDGLVGYTF.

The chain has TRBV29-1 and TRBJ2-2; 7 nucleotides agree with TRBD1. Germline V gives CDR1 SQVTM, CDR2 ANQGSEA. The CDR3 is 13 residues long. V shed 3 bases and J 9 bases; nucleotides not matched to a gene: 7. In DNA, the CDR3 is TGCAGCGTTGACCGGCAGGGGGTACGGGAGCTGTTTTTT. Translating it yields CSVDRQGVRELFF.